This T cell receptor beta chain came from a study of post-analysis software for immune sequencing data. Study context: The disease courses spanned relapsing-remitting, secondary progressive and progressive-relapsing forms of multiple sclerosis. Study conclusions and caveats: Significantly decreased normalized Chao1 diversity was recorded for multiple sclerosis patients relative to controls. Among about 5 TRBV segments more frequent in patients than controls were TRBV5-6, TRBV5-1 and TRBV20-1.

Germline V gene data show CDR1 as LNHNV and CDR2 as YYDKDF (reference sequence). This CDR3 has 17 residues. TCR beta cDNA libraries included unique molecular identifiers. TCRdb re-called the PCR reads through MiXCR, storing one row per CDR3 protein. The table lists around 700,000 distinct CDR3 sequences, approximately 59% of them singletons. Note on this clonotype: The target antigen is unknown.

This rearrangement joins TRBV15 to TRBJ2-4; 7 nucleotides match TRBD2. The DNA end lines up better with TRBJ2-7; the J call may be wrong. Material: blood. The clonotype comes from a girl aged 2 to 10 with multiple sclerosis. The CDR3 reads CATSRGRGVPLRYEQYF. DNA for the CDR3: TGTGCCACCAGCAGAGGCCGGGGGGTCCCTCTTCGCTACGAGCAGTACTTC.